This T cell receptor (beta chain) derives from a study of metastatic and nonmetastatic thyroid tumors. Study outcomes and limitations: Reportedly, malignant thyroid tumors had significantly higher TCR beta diversity than benign nodules, in blood and tumor.

Patients underwent thyroid surgery, and none had received any treatment before it. TCRdb recomputed clones from the PCR reads via MiXCR. The repertoire holds about 49,000 clones, with about 4% as singletons. There are many counts of this clone. Its antigen is unidentified. The CDR3 length is 13 residues. Trimming removed 6 bases from V and 6 bases from J; junction bases left unmatched: 6. Germline V gives CDR1 DFQATT, CDR2 SNEGSKA (reference sequence). The chain is built from TRBV20-1 and TRBJ2-7; 12 positions agree with TRBD1. Sample: blood. The origin of this receptor is a female donor with papillary thyroid cancer or a benign thyroid nodule (not recorded which). Some clones in this sample may be carry-over from other donors' samples. Here the CDR3 DNA reads TGCAGTGCCGAGGGACAGGGGGCGGGCGAGCAGTACTTC. Its translation: CSAEGQGAGEQYF.